This paragraph reports one T cell receptor (beta chain). The antigen it binds to is not known. Base qualities are not provided; no much larger clone lies one nucleotide away. Spanning cysteine to phenylalanine, the CDR3 consists of 14 amino acids. Kept here is only the CDR3 DNA, which spans 42 bases and is read in frame from base 1. Cut back by 0 bases and 8 bases, the V and J ends lie 13 bases apart. Taken from the germline V gene, the CDR1 and CDR2 loops are SGHTA and FQGNSA. High-throughput TCRbeta CDR3 sequencing of frozen genomic DNA was performed by immunoSEQ, with PCR amplification, mapping, bias correction and internal controls included. The published analysis was carried out like this. Only productive rearrangements were retained, and each unique TCRbeta sequence was defined by its CDR3 nucleotide sequence together with its V and J gene. For a sequence to be called donor-reactive, it needed a frequency of at least 0.01% and at least 5-fold expansion in CFSE-low cells compared with unstimulated pre-transplant cells. To ensure at least 90% detection power, minimum frequency thresholds were set for each subject based on that subject's lowest-template unstimulated sample. Repertoire turnover was measured by Jensen-Shannon divergence between the top 1000 TCRbeta sequences post- and pre-transplant. Two-sided Fisher's exact tests were used to test for changes in how often donor-reactive sequences were detected. TCRdb provides this immuneACCESS table in a form limited to in-frame rearrangements. Some clones are lacking; in checked studies, under half of them reflect an unresolved V gene, and why the rest are absent is not known. From that table come the V and J calls and clone size; the DNA was used to work out D and trimming. The sample includes 53,000 or so clones, with about 88% observed a single time. Of the sample, 8% to 9.5% falls within the top ten clones.

The data stem from a study of T cell clones after liver transplantation (dated by TCRdb to the late 2010s). Regarding the study in general: ITN030ST, the source of the samples, was a randomized trial that attempted immunosuppression withdrawal within 2 years of liver transplantation. Donor-reactive T cell clones were identified by TCRbeta sequencing after a pre-transplant mixed lymphocyte reaction and then tracked in post-transplant blood. The studied cohort comprised 8 liver transplant recipients, 3 classified as tolerant and 5 as non-tolerant. Blood samples were collected pre-transplant, pre-randomization before withdrawal, and post-randomization after either complete withdrawal or failed withdrawal. No induction therapy was given to the subjects, and standard immunosuppression was administered until randomization at 12-24 months post-transplant. Three of the eight recipients were HCV-positive; the others were transplanted for non-autoimmune, non-viral indications. To count as tolerant, a recipient had to stay completely off immunosuppression for at least one year without liver enzymes climbing beyond twice the upper limit of normal. Third party-reactive TCRbeta sequences were also identified from pre-transplant MLRs to serve as an antigen-independent comparator for donor-reactive sequences. General conclusions and limits of the study: Since no allograft tissue specimens were available, donor-reactive T cells may have migrated into the graft instead of being deleted. Conclusions were preliminary, limited by small, heterogeneous patient numbers and non-standardized post-transplant time points. Low numbers of available donor cells limited the measurable donor-reactive repertoire in a couple of subjects. When repertoire turnover was taken into account, detection of donor-reactive sequences was significantly reduced in 7 of 8 subjects for CD4 and in 8 of 8 subjects for CD8. In 5 of 8 subjects, circulating donor-reactive CD4 TCRbeta sequences decreased significantly after transplant, regardless of tolerance or HCV status. Donor-reactive sequences decreased more than third party-reactive sequences, which suggests partial antigen-specific deletion that was not related to withdrawal success.

The intended sense of this specimen's time point label: pre-transplant. Thawed unstimulated PBMCs were stained for CD3, CD4 and CD8 and FACS-sorted into CD3+CD4+ and CD3+CD8+ populations. Randomization to immunosuppression withdrawal applied to every one of the 8 studied subjects. Genomic DNA was isolated with the Qiagen DNeasy Blood and Tissue Kit. The source material was CD4+ T cells from blood, sampled before liver transplant. Rearrangement joined TRBV7-2 to TRBJ1-2; TRBD1 is a possible D gene, resting on 5 matching bases. The source of this sequence is a human donor who received a liver transplant. The bases read TGTGCCAGCAGCTTAGCGGCCAGGGTGGACGGCTACACCTTC. This translates into CASSLAARVDGYTF.